This entry lists 3 T cell receptor beta chains sequenced from one sample in a study of cytomegalovirus exposure and HLA in healthy donors. Measured with immunoSEQ multiplex PCR; TCRdb has only the in-frame clones, and not every one. The data contain under 200,000 clones, roughly 89% of them singletons. Sequencing used PBMCs. The receptors originated from a woman aged 18 to 35 in good health and CMV-seropositive.

This clone was counted a single time. This chain uses TRBV6-4 with TRBJ2-7, with 11 bases lining up with TRBD2. CDR1 and CDR2 from the germline V gene are MRHNA and SNTAGT. The CDR3 covers 16 residues. V dropped 9 bases and J dropped 4; count of bases not matched to a gene: 14. CDR3 protein: CASRPLIAGGPYEQYF. The CDR3 DNA follows: TGTGCCAGTCGACCATTAATAGCGGGAGGGCCTTACGAGCAGTACTTC.

This clone was observed once. The V and J genes are TRBV18 and TRBJ2-7; maybe TRBD1 (6 bases). The CDR3 runs to 13 residues. V lost 0 bases and J lost 10, with 13 bases in between. From germline, CDR1 is KGHSH and CDR2 LQKENI. The CDR3 DNA follows: TGTGCCAGCTCACCACCCGGGACACCCGTACAGTACTTC. The encoded protein is CASSPPGTPVQYF.

The V call is TRBV6-1, the J call TRBJ1-1, with TRBD1 matching over 9 bases. With 5 bases clipped from V and 6 bases from J, the junction kept 4 bases outside the gene matches. Looked up from germline, CDR1 is MNHNS and CDR2 is SASEGT. The CDR3 totals 13 residues. The DNA for the CDR3 is TGTGCCAGCAGTCGGACAGGGGAGGCTGAAGCTTTCTTT. It is translated as CASSRTGEAEAFF.